Each of the 26 T cell receptor beta chains below was sequenced from the same sample in a study of vaccination effects on CD4 cells after COVID-19. TCRdb keeps only in-frame clones here, not all; method: immunoSEQ multiplex PCR. The profile covers 55,000 to 90,000 clones, with roughly 73% appearing a single time and less than 5.5% taken by the ten largest. Peptide-pool stimulation followed by sequencing identified expanded antigen-specific CD4+ clonotypes in the ViraFEST assay. It was after around 10 days of culture that CD4+ T cells were isolated. SARS-CoV-2 infection was confirmed by PCR in the person between March and December 2020. For these receptors, no antigen is known. The material was CD4+ T cells from PBMCs cultured with HIV peptides, obtained before COVID-19 vaccination. Subset noted: HIV-1 Nef peptide pool negative control/reference culture. Receptors were obtained from a human donor who had a prior SARS-CoV-2 infection.

This clone was detected only a few times. The J gene is TRBJ2-3, the V gene TRBV13; D may be TRBD2 (6 bases). Between the trimmed V and J ends, which lost 5 bases and 8 bases, there was a span of 11 bases. The CDR3 sequence is 12 residues long. Germline V gene data show CDR1 as PRHDT and CDR2 as FYEKMQ (reference sequence). The CDR3 coding sequence is TGTGCCAGCAGCCTGACTAGAGGTACGCAGTATTTT. It specifies CASSLTRGTQYF.

This chain uses TRBV25-1 with TRBJ2-1; D perhaps matches TRBD1 (6 bases). CDR3 length: 17 residues. Germline V CDR1 and CDR2: MGHDK, SYGVNS. V gave up 4 bases and J gave up 3 bases, with 19 bases separating them. As DNA, the CDR3 is TGTGCCAGCAGTGTTCAACAGGGCGGGCGCGGCTACAATGAGCAGTTCTTC. Translated, it gives CASSVQQGGRGYNEQFF.

This sequence joins TRBV20-1 and TRBJ1-4; weak D call: TRBD1 (5 bases). This CDR3 spans 14 amino acids. Germline-derived CDR1 and CDR2 are DFQATT and SNEGSKA (reference sequence). Trimming pared 3 bases from V and 5 bases from J, leaving 13 bases between. The CDR3 is CSASLGPLNEKLFF. The CDR3 nucleotides are TGCAGTGCTAGTCTGGGGCCTTTAAATGAAAAACTGTTTTTT.

There are a few counts of this clone. This chain links TRBV24-1 with TRBJ2-1, with 8 nucleotides matching TRBD1. Trimming removed 11 bases from V and 5 bases from J; junction bases left unmatched: 4. Germline-derived CDR1 and CDR2 are KGHDR and SFDVKD. The CDR3 loop spans 12 amino acids. CDR3 amino acids: CAIRDRNNEQFF. The CDR3 DNA reads as TGTGCCATCCGGGACAGGAACAATGAGCAGTTCTTC.

This clone came up a few times. This chain uses TRBV5-8 with TRBJ1-2; D not certain. Germline values: CDR1 SGHTS, CDR2 YDEGEE. CDR3 length: 17 residues. The germline V and J ends were trimmed by 4 bases and 1 base, with 20 bases remaining between them. CDR3 in amino acids: CASSMALVTGLNYGYTF. As DNA, the CDR3 is TGTGCCAGCAGCATGGCATTGGTCACCGGGCTTAACTATGGCTACACCTTC.

The rearrangement joins TRBV7-2 to TRBJ2-5; D is undetermined. The CDR3 contains 14 residues. V was shortened by 1 base and J by 4 bases, with 10 bases between the two germline ends. CDR1 is SGHTA and CDR2 is FQGNSA in the germline V gene. CDR3 DNA sequence: TGTGCCAGCAGCTTAGATTCGGGCATAGAGACCCAGTACTTC. As protein: CASSLDSGIETQYF. The full variable domain, in which reference TRBV7-2 and TRBJ2-5 provide the parts outside the CDR3, is GAGVSQSPSNKVTEKGKDVELRCDPISGHTALYWYRQSLGQGLEFLIYFQGNSAPDKSGLPSDRFSAERTGGSVSTLTIQRTQQEDSAVYLCASSLDSGIETQYFGPGTRLLVL.

The gene calls are TRBV5-7 and TRBJ2-7, with 10 bases that match TRBD2. TRBV5-7 has ORF status, its function being uncertain. The CDR3 runs to 15 residues. After removal of 0 bases from V and 3 bases from J, the junction contained 3 bases not matched to a gene. This chain's CDR3 is CASSLGTSGHYEQYF. For the CDR3, the DNA is TGTGCCAGCAGCTTGGGGACTAGCGGACACTACGAGCAGTACTTC.

J is TRBJ2-1 and V is TRBV7-3; 14 nucleotides align to TRBD2. CDR3 length equals 18 residues. Germline CDR1 is SGHTA and CDR2 is FQGTGA. V shed 2 bases, J shed 12 bases, and the junction held 15 bases outside the gene matches. CDR3 in amino acids: CASSLWGLAGVRGGTQFF. CDR3 in DNA: TGTGCCAGCAGCTTATGGGGACTAGCGGGGGTTCGCGGTGGTACGCAGTTCTTC. The whole variable domain, remainder taken from reference TRBV7-3 and TRBJ2-1, is GAGVSQTPSNKVTEKGKYVELRCDPISGHTALYWYRQSLGQGPEFLIYFQGTGAADDSGLPNDRFFAVRPEGSVSTLKIQRTERGDSAVYLCASSLWGLAGVRGGTQFFGPGTRLTVL.

The chain combines TRBV20-1 with TRBJ2-3, with 7 positions matching TRBD1. J gave up 0 bases and V 3 bases, and 6 bases lay outside the gene matches. This CDR3 is 15 amino acids long. The V gene's germline CDR1 is DFQATT and CDR2 SNEGSKA (reference sequence). DNA of the CDR3: TGCAGTGCTAGTCTCCGGGACAGTAGCACAGATACGCAGTATTTT. It specifies CSASLRDSSTDTQYF.

The chain uses TRBV5-1 and TRBJ1-6; 9 positions agree with TRBD1. The CDR3 has 14 residues. Germline loops: CDR1 SGHRS, CDR2 YFSETQ. The ends lost 5 bases at V and 7 bases at J; junction bases unmatched: 4. In nucleotides, the CDR3 is TGCGCCAGCAGTCGGGACAGGGCGAATTCACCCCTCCACTTT. It yields the protein CASSRDRANSPLHF.

The J gene is TRBJ2-5, the V gene TRBV7-8; D ambiguous. This CDR3 has 12 residues. CDR1 and CDR2 from the germline V gene are SGHVS and FQNEAQ. Trimming took 5 bases from V and 9 from J, leaving 13 bases between them. CDR3 in amino acids: CASSAQTKPQYF. The CDR3 DNA follows: TGTGCCAGCAGCGCTCAGACAAAGCCCCAGTACTTC. Combining the CDR3 with reference TRBV7-8 and TRBJ2-5 gives the whole variable domain GAGVSQSPRYKVAKRGQDVALRCDPISGHVSLFWYQQALGQGPEFLTYFQNEAQLDKSGLPSDRFFAERPEGSVSTLKIQRTQQEDSAVYLCASSAQTKPQYFGPGTRLLVL.

The chain recombines TRBV15 with TRBJ2-7; D not certain. V was shortened by 2 bases and J by 0 bases, with 5 bases between the two germline ends. This CDR3 has 13 residues. The germline CDR1 and CDR2 sequences are LNHNV and YYDKDF (reference sequence). In nucleotides, the CDR3 is TGTGCCACCAGCAGACAGTCCTCCTACGAGCAGTACTTC. Amino acids: CATSRQSSYEQYF. The whole variable domain, filled in from reference TRBV15 and TRBJ2-7, reads DAMVIQNPRYQVTQFGKPVTLSCSQTLNHNVMYWYQQKSSQAPKLLFHYYDKDFNNEADTPDNFQSRRPNTSFCFLDIRSPGLGDTAMYLCATSRQSSYEQYFGPGTRLTVT.

The V call is TRBV4-1, the J call TRBJ1-3; D gene ambiguous. Trimming removed 0 bases from V and 3 bases from J, with 6 bases in between. CDR1 and CDR2 (germline): MGHRA, YSYEKL. This CDR3 is built from 14 residues. The CDR3: CASSQESIGNTIYF. For the CDR3, the DNA is TGCGCCAGCAGCCAAGAATCGATTGGAAACACCATATATTTT.

This chain uses TRBV6-6 with TRBJ1-4; D gene uncertain. Germline CDR1 MNHNY, CDR2 SVGAGI (reference sequence). V gave up 6 bases and J gave up 10 bases, with 21 bases separating them. This CDR3 spans 15 amino acids. The CDR3 DNA reads as TGTGCCAGCAGCCCCCCGGGCAGTGTCGGTCGAAAACTGTTTTTT. Its protein product is CASSPPGSVGRKLFF.

The chain combines TRBV4-2 with TRBJ1-6, with unresolved D. The V gene's germline CDR1 is LGHNA and CDR2 YNFKEQ. The CDR3 consists of 13 residues. V lost 0 bases and J lost 7, with 4 bases in between. The CDR3 loop reads CASSQESNSPLHF. CDR3 coding DNA: TGTGCCAGCAGCCAAGAATCCAATTCACCCCTCCACTTT.

The DNA for the CDR3 is TGTGCCAGCAGCTCGGTGGACAGGGAGTATAATTCACCCCTCCACTTT. Protein: CASSSVDREYNSPLHF. The chain has TRBV5-4 and TRBJ1-6; 8 bases are shared with TRBD1. The germline V gene encodes CDR1 SGHNT and CDR2 YYREEE (reference sequence). The CDR3 is 16 amino acids. Losses at the gene ends were 3 bases for V and 4 bases for J; bases not matched to a gene: 6.

This chain joins TRBV11-3 and TRBJ2-2; 9 nucleotides match TRBD2. V lost 7 bases to trimming and J lost 3 bases; unmatched junction nucleotides: 6. The length of the CDR3 is 15 residues. Germline CDR1 is SGHNT and CDR2 is YENEEA. The CDR3 nucleotides read TGTGCCAGCATGGGCGGGAGGGCCGACACCGGGGAGCTGTTTTTT. This encodes CASMGGRADTGELFF.

This clone was observed a handful of times. V usage is TRBV7-2 and J usage is TRBJ2-7; TRBD2 matches 8 bases. The germline V gene encodes CDR1 SGHTA and CDR2 FQGNSA. This CDR3 is built from 13 residues. V was pared by 1 base and J by 8 bases, with 4 bases of the junction left unmatched. This chain's CDR3 is CASSLDREGQQYF. CDR3 in DNA: TGTGCCAGCAGCTTAGACCGGGAGGGACAGCAGTACTTC.

This clone was seen only once. The chain recombines TRBV6-5 with TRBJ1-1; 9 bases are a match to TRBD1. V shed 8 bases and J 5 bases; nucleotides not matched to a gene: 9. The germline gives CDR1 MNHEY, CDR2 SVGAGI. The CDR3 runs 14 residues. DNA of the CDR3: TGTGCCAGCCGGACAGGGGACGTTCGGACTGAAGCTTTCTTT. This sequence encodes CASRTGDVRTEAFF.

The chain is built from TRBV7-9 and TRBJ2-3; 9 positions match TRBD1. V trimming: 5 bases; J trimming: 2 bases; junction bases outside the gene matches: 2. CDR3 length equals 14 residues. CDR1 SEHNR and CDR2 FQNEAQ come from the germline V gene (reference sequence). In nucleotides, the CDR3 is TGTGCCAGCAGCCGGACAGGGGACACAGATACGCAGTATTTT. Translated, it gives CASSRTGDTDTQYF.

The rearrangement links TRBV4-2 to TRBJ2-3, with D possibly being TRBD2 (5 bases). Trimming removed 0 bases at V and 4 bases at J, with 17 bases between. The CDR3 runs to 17 residues. Germline loops: CDR1 LGHNA, CDR2 YNFKEQ. The DNA of the CDR3 is TGTGCCAGCAGCCAAGATTTAGCGATGGATGGGTCAGATACGCAGTATTTT. Its protein is CASSQDLAMDGSDTQYF.

V gene TRBV15 combines with J gene TRBJ2-1; the match to TRBD1 covers 10 bases. Germline values: CDR1 LNHNV, CDR2 YYDKDF (reference sequence). The CDR3 loop spans 15 amino acids. The ends lost 3 bases at V and 6 bases at J; junction bases unmatched: 5. CDR3 amino acids: CATSSRDRGFNEQFF. The DNA of the CDR3 is TGTGCCACCAGCAGCCGGGACAGGGGTTTCAATGAGCAGTTCTTC.

The chain carries TRBV7-9 and TRBJ2-1, with D possibly called TRBD1 or TRBD2 (5 bases each). The CDR3 covers 16 residues. V was pared by 1 base and J by 12 bases, with 22 bases between. Per the germline V gene, CDR1 is SEHNR and CDR2 is FQNEAQ (reference sequence). CDR3 residues: CASSLDGSFINGGQFF. CDR3 coding DNA: TGTGCCAGCAGCTTAGATGGTTCATTCATAAATGGGGGGCAGTTCTTC.

This clone has just a few counts. The CDR3 DNA reads as TGCGCCAGCAGCTTGTTAGCGGGAGGGCCACGATACGAGCAGTACTTC. Amino acid sequence: CASSLLAGGPRYEQYF. The chain joins TRBV5-1 to TRBJ2-7, with TRBD2 identical over 11 bases. The CDR3 has 16 residues. V shed 1 base, J shed 4 bases, and the junction held 7 bases outside the gene matches. Per germline, CDR1 SGHRS and CDR2 YFSETQ.

The chain combines TRBV10-3 with TRBJ1-1; D is unclear. Trimming cost V 6 bases and J 0 bases, with 8 bases left between them. The CDR3 spans 13 residues. Looked up from germline, CDR1 is ENHRY and CDR2 is SYGVKD. As DNA, the CDR3 is TGTGCCATCAGGACGCGGGTGAACACTGAAGCTTTCTTT. Protein product: CAIRTRVNTEAFF.

V usage is TRBV20-1 and J usage is TRBJ1-2; D perhaps matches TRBD1 (5 bases). The CDR3 consists of 11 residues. Deletions cut 2 bases from V and 7 bases from J, with 8 bases between. CDR1 is DFQATT, CDR2 SNEGSKA, per germline (reference sequence). CDR3 amino acids: CSARQGTGYTF. The DNA for the CDR3 is TGCAGTGCTAGACAGGGCACTGGCTACACCTTC.